Shown below are 32 T cell receptor beta chains from a single sample sequenced in a study of response to subunit inactivated influenza vaccine. Using its own MiXCR run on the RT-PCR reads, TCRdb lists one record per CDR3 protein. The table records approximately 520,000 distinct CDR3 sequences, over 25% of them present only once. The starting material was CD4+ T cells sorted from PBMCs, obtained roughly 5 days after vaccination. Receptors were obtained from a man in his forties or fifties who received an inactivated influenza vaccine.

The gene calls are TRBV6-4 and TRBJ1-2, with TRBD1 matching 9 bases. CDR1 and CDR2 (germline): MRHNA, SNTAGT. The CDR3 sequence is 16 residues long. V shed 6 bases, J shed 0 bases, and the junction held 8 bases outside the gene matches. CDR3 in amino acids: CASRDTGGPANYGYTF. The DNA of the CDR3 is TGTGCCAGCAGAGATACAGGGGGCCCTGCTAACTATGGCTACACCTTC.

This clonotype was detected only a few times. The chain joins TRBV6-5 to TRBJ2-6, with a weak D call TRBD2 (5 bases). V shed 7 bases and J shed 2 bases, with 18 bases lying between them. This CDR3 comprises 17 residues. The germline V gene has CDR1 MNHEY and CDR2 SVGAGI. DNA of the CDR3: TGTGCCAGCACTCTACTGGGGAGAGGGACTGGGGCCAACGTCCTGACTTTC. Translation gives CASTLLGRGTGANVLTF.

This clonotype was picked up one time. V and J are TRBV6-2 or TRBV6-3 and TRBJ2-7; D possibly corresponds to TRBD1 (6 bases). Trimming took off 6 bases at V and 3 bases at J, with 12 bases between the two ends. Germline CDR1 and CDR2: MNHEY and SVGEGT. The CDR3 runs 13 residues. DNA for the CDR3: TGTGCCAGCAGGACAGGCTTATTCTACGAGCAGTACTTC. Amino acid sequence: CASRTGLFYEQYF.

The rearrangement uses TRBV19 and TRBJ2-7; 10 bases line up with TRBD2. This CDR3 is 15 amino acids long. CDR1 is LNHDA, CDR2 SQIVND, per germline (reference sequence). The J segment lost 0 bases and the V segment lost 2 bases, leaving 1 base of the junction unmatched. CDR3: CASSISSGSSYEQYF. CDR3 DNA: TGTGCCAGTAGTATATCTAGCGGGAGCTCCTACGAGCAGTACTTC.

The chain has TRBV7-2 and TRBJ2-7; D is undetermined. V was shortened by 7 bases and J by 4 bases, with 17 bases between the two germline ends. The CDR3 contains 14 residues. Germline V gene sequence: CDR1 SGHTA, CDR2 FQGNSA. This CDR3 is CASTPTVGIYEQYF. The CDR3 nucleotides read TGTGCCAGCACCCCGACGGTGGGTATTTACGAGCAGTACTTC. The full variable domain, rest sourced from reference TRBV7-2 and TRBJ2-7, is GAGVSQSPSNKVTEKGKDVELRCDPISGHTALYWYRQSLGQGLEFLIYFQGNSAPDKSGLPSDRFSAERTGGSVSTLTIQRTQQEDSAVYLCASTPTVGIYEQYFGPGTRLTVT.

This chain uses TRBV28 with TRBJ1-5, with a possible D match to TRBD1 (5 bases). This CDR3 spans 19 amino acids. Germline CDR1 MDHEN, CDR2 SYDVKM. V gave up 5 bases and J gave up 5 bases, with 28 bases separating them. The CDR3 reads CASSLGSAWGVGHHQPQHF. The CDR3 region has the DNA TGTGCCAGCAGTCTCGGGAGCGCCTGGGGGGTAGGGCATCATCAGCCCCAGCATTTT.

This clonotype was seen a few times. The junction departs from germline at one end; a sequencing error may be responsible. CDR3 region: CSADPGPTSNEQYF. The CDR3 region has the DNA TGCAGTGCGGACCCTGGACCTACCTCCAACGAGCAGTACTTC. The V gene is TRBV20-1, the J gene TRBJ2-7; no clear D gene. The CDR3 is 14 amino acids. Looked up from germline, CDR1 is DFQATT and CDR2 is SNEGSKA (reference sequence).

This clonotype was observed a few times. The rearrangement links TRBV28 to TRBJ1-3; D ambiguous. The V end lost 8 bases, the J end lost 8 bases, and 13 bases lay between the germline ends. CDR3 length: 12 residues. The V gene's germline CDR1 is MDHEN and CDR2 SYDVKM. The CDR3 DNA reads as TGTGCCAGCCACGAAGGACGACACACCATATATTTT. Translation: CASHEGRHTIYF. Using reference TRBV28 and TRBJ1-3 for the parts outside the CDR3, the full variable domain is DVKVTQSSRYLVKRTGEKVFLECVQDMDHENMFWYRQDPGLGLRLIYFSYDVKMKEKGDIPEGYSVSREKKERFSLILESASTNQTSMYLCASHEGRHTIYFGEGSWLTVV.

This clonotype occurred a few times. CDR3 region: CASSLPSGVALDTQYF. The CDR3 nucleotides read TGCGCCAGCAGCTTGCCGAGCGGGGTAGCACTGGATACGCAGTATTTT. The chain joins TRBV5-1 to TRBJ2-3; TRBD2 aligns across 7 bases. V lost 1 base and J lost 6; bases outside the gene matches: 11. Looked up from germline, CDR1 is SGHRS and CDR2 is YFSETQ. The CDR3 has 16 amino acids.

This clonotype occurred a few times. The chain employs TRBV24-1 and TRBJ2-2; possible D gene TRBD1, 5 bases. Germline V gene lookup returns CDR1 KGHDR and CDR2 SFDVKD. Deletions cut 9 bases from V and 2 bases from J, with 9 bases between. The CDR3 covers 13 residues. The CDR3 sequence: CATDSPNTGELFF. CDR3 DNA sequence: TGTGCCACCGACAGTCCCAACACCGGGGAGCTGTTTTTT.

The chain recombines TRBV5-1 with TRBJ1-6; the D is unclear. Trimming removed 1 base from V and 9 bases from J, with 14 bases in between. The germline V gene encodes CDR1 SGHRS and CDR2 YFSETQ. The CDR3 is 15 amino acids. In DNA, the CDR3 is TGCGCCAGCAGCTTGTTGGCCAGACCAGGTTCACCCCTCCACTTT. Its protein is CASSLLARPGSPLHF. Looking up the rest from reference TRBV5-1 and TRBJ1-6 gives the full variable domain: KAGVTQTPRYLIKTRGQQVTLSCSPISGHRSVSWYQQTPGQGLQFLFEYFSETQRNKGNFPGRFSGRQFSNSRSEMNVSTLELGDSALYLCASSLLARPGSPLHFGNGTRLTVT.

The chain uses TRBV28 and TRBJ2-7; 8 nucleotides match TRBD2. V lost 8 bases and J lost 2; bases outside the gene matches: 8. Germline V gene sequence: CDR1 MDHEN, CDR2 SYDVKM. The CDR3 is made up of 14 amino acids. The CDR3 here is CASHRPGLAYEQYF. CDR3 in DNA: TGTGCCAGCCACCGACCGGGACTAGCCTACGAGCAGTACTTC.

This rearrangement joins TRBV6-2 or TRBV6-3 to TRBJ2-3; 9 nucleotides line up with TRBD1. The CDR3 consists of 13 residues. With 6 bases clipped from V and 4 bases from J, the junction kept 2 bases outside the gene matches. Per the germline V gene, CDR1 is MNHEY and CDR2 is SVGEGT. CDR3 amino acids: CASRRQGADTQYF. The DNA for the CDR3 is TGTGCCAGCAGGCGACAGGGGGCAGATACGCAGTATTTT.

V usage is TRBV18 and J usage is TRBJ2-7; D uncertain. The CDR3 covers 14 residues. Germline V gene data show CDR1 as KGHSH and CDR2 as LQKENI. V gave up 2 bases and J gave up 2 bases, with 10 bases separating them. DNA of the CDR3: TGTGCCAGCTCACCAAGTAGGAGCACCTACGAGCAGTACTTC. Translation: CASSPSRSTYEQYF.

The chain recombines TRBV2 with TRBJ2-4, with no clear D. Germline V gives CDR1 SNHLY, CDR2 FYNNEI. This CDR3 contains 15 residues. V was clipped by 7 bases and J by 0 bases, with 13 bases between them. CDR3 DNA: TGTGCCAGCACTATGGAAGCAGTAGCCAAAAACATTCAGTACTTC. It specifies CASTMEAVAKNIQYF.

This chain connects TRBV6-5 to TRBJ2-4; D tentatively reads TRBD1 or TRBD2 (5 bases each). CDR3 size: 15 residues. Germline V gene sequence: CDR1 MNHEY, CDR2 SVGAGI. Trimming removed 0 bases at V and 7 bases at J, with 13 bases between. The CDR3 sequence: CASSYSKGRWNIQYF. The CDR3 DNA is TGTGCCAGCAGTTACTCAAAGGGACGCTGGAACATTCAGTACTTC.

The V call is TRBV5-1, the J call TRBJ2-3; D uncertain. Germline V CDR1 and CDR2: SGHRS, YFSETQ. Trimming left V 5 bases short and J 2 bases short, with 15 bases between. This CDR3 has 15 amino acids. The CDR3 reads CASSSPERYTDTQYF. The CDR3 nucleotides read TGCGCCAGCAGTTCACCCGAGAGATACACAGATACGCAGTATTTT.

This clonotype has more than one count but fewer than ten. V and J are TRBV6-6 and TRBJ2-7, with D perhaps TRBD1 or TRBD2 (5 bases each). V was pared by 2 bases and J by 5 bases, with 7 bases between. This CDR3 spans 12 amino acids. Germline CDR1 reads MNHNY; CDR2 reads SVGAGI (reference sequence). The CDR3: CASSYGGNEQYF. The CDR3 region has the DNA TGTGCCAGCAGTTACGGGGGAAACGAGCAGTACTTC.

The table lists this clonotype with a few counts. The gene calls are TRBV5-1 and TRBJ1-1; no firm D call. The CDR3 is made up of 18 amino acids. Germline-derived CDR1 and CDR2 are SGHRS and YFSETQ. Trimming took off 6 bases at V and 1 base at J, with 25 bases between the two ends. CDR3 bases: TGCGCCAGCACCTTAGGGCAACCTTTTTCCCCCAGGAACACTGAAGCTTTCTTT. Its protein is CASTLGQPFSPRNTEAFF.

This clonotype was seen a handful of times. This chain connects TRBV7-9 to TRBJ2-1; TRBD2 matches 9 bases. CDR3 length: 15 residues. Losses at the gene ends were 5 bases for V and 2 bases for J; bases not matched to a gene: 4. CDR1 and CDR2 from the germline V gene are SEHNR and FQNEAQ (reference sequence). The CDR3 region is CASSPSGITYNEQFF. As DNA, the CDR3 is TGTGCCAGCAGCCCTAGCGGGATTACCTACAATGAGCAGTTCTTC.

This sequence joins TRBV7-2 and TRBJ2-5, with TRBD1 identical over 9 bases. The junction had 5 bases not matched to a gene; V was cut back by 5 bases and J by 1 base. The CDR3 loop spans 15 amino acids. Germline V lookup: CDR1 SGHTA, CDR2 FQGNSA. Here the CDR3 DNA reads TGTGCCAGCAGCCTGGGACAGGGATCCCAAGAGACCCAGTACTTC. Protein: CASSLGQGSQETQYF.

The chain recombines TRBV5-6 with TRBJ2-5; 12 bases are a match to TRBD2. This CDR3 is 17 amino acids long. CDR1 is SGHDT and CDR2 is YYEEEE in the germline V gene. Trimming removed 0 bases from V and 3 bases from J; junction bases left unmatched: 6. This CDR3 reads CASSLALAGGSEETQYF. The CDR3 DNA is TGTGCCAGCAGCTTGGCCCTAGCGGGGGGGTCCGAAGAGACCCAGTACTTC.

V gene TRBV2 combines with J gene TRBJ2-1; D not certain. Trimming removed 5 bases from V and 9 bases from J, with 8 bases in between. CDR3 size: 11 residues. Germline V gives CDR1 SNHLY, CDR2 FYNNEI. The CDR3 region has the DNA TGTGCCAGCAGTTTCGACGGTGAGCAGTTCTTC. Its protein product is CASSFDGEQFF. The whole variable domain, remainder taken from reference TRBV2 and TRBJ2-1, is EPEVTQTPSHQVTQMGQEVILRCVPISNHLYFYWYRQILGQKVEFLVSFYNNEISEKSEIFDDQFSVERPDGSNFTLKIRSTKLEDSAMYFCASSFDGEQFFGPGTRLTVL.

V gene TRBV5-1 combines with J gene TRBJ1-2; TRBD1 agrees at 8 bases. The CDR3 covers 14 residues. Germline V gives CDR1 SGHRS, CDR2 YFSETQ. V was pared by 4 bases and J by 7 bases, with 9 bases of the junction left unmatched. CDR3 nucleotides: TGCGCCAGCAGCGCCCGGACAGGGCATTTTGGCTACACCTTC. Translated: CASSARTGHFGYTF.

This chain connects TRBV6-1 to TRBJ1-5, with D uncertain. This CDR3 contains 15 residues. Per germline, CDR1 MNHNS and CDR2 SASEGT. V was pared by 4 bases and J by 1 base, with 11 bases between. As DNA, the CDR3 is TGTGCCAGCAGTGGCAAAGGGTCCAGCAATCAGCCCCAGCATTTT. Encoded protein: CASSGKGSSNQPQHF.

In DNA form, the CDR3 reads TGTGCCAGCAGCTTTAGGGGGAGTCGGGAGACCCAGTACTTC. Residues: CASSFRGSRETQYF. J is TRBJ2-5 and V is TRBV7-2; D may be TRBD1 (6 bases). From germline, CDR1 is SGHTA and CDR2 FQGNSA. The V end lost 3 bases, the J end lost 5 bases, and 13 bases lay between the germline ends. The CDR3 has 14 amino acids.

The V gene is TRBV12-3 or TRBV12-4, the J gene TRBJ2-3; D is ambiguous. The CDR3 totals 16 residues. Trimming took 4 bases from V and 2 from J, leaving 16 bases between them. The CDR3 DNA is TGTGCCAGCAGTTCAATGTTTGGGCGGAACACAGATACGCAGTATTTT. Translated: CASSSMFGRNTDTQYF.

This clonotype has only a few counts. V usage is TRBV6-5 and J usage is TRBJ2-5; D may match TRBD1 or TRBD2 (5 bases each). CDR1 MNHEY and CDR2 SVGAGI come from the germline V gene. With 0 bases removed from V and 5 bases from J, the gap between germline ends came to 13 bases. This CDR3 contains 15 residues. CDR3 residues: CASSYSGTFQETQYF. DNA of the CDR3: TGTGCCAGCAGTTACTCAGGGACCTTCCAGGAGACCCAGTACTTC.

The rearrangement links TRBV19 to TRBJ1-1; possible D gene TRBD1, 5 bases. The CDR3 spans 13 residues. CDR1 is LNHDA and CDR2 is SQIVND in the germline V gene (reference sequence). The V and J ends lost 3 bases and 4 bases respectively, with 9 bases between them. CDR3 DNA sequence: TGTGCCAGTAGTATGGGGGAGGGCACTGAAGCTTTCTTT. As protein: CASSMGEGTEAFF.

This clonotype was seen a handful of times. The chain's CDR3 is CASSSTSETQYF. The CDR3 DNA is TGTGCCAGCAGCTCGACAAGTGAGACCCAGTACTTC. The V call is TRBV7-2, the J call TRBJ2-5; D call uncertain. V was clipped by 4 bases and J by 5 bases, with 8 bases between them. The CDR3 is made up of 12 amino acids. In germline, CDR1 is SGHTA, CDR2 FQGNSA.

This sequence joins TRBV4-2 and TRBJ1-2; D gene unclear. V was clipped by 1 base and J by 1 base, with 10 bases between them. Germline V gene sequence: CDR1 LGHNA, CDR2 YNFKEQ. The CDR3 has 15 amino acids. CDR3 sequence: CASSQVQALNYGYTF. The CDR3 region has the DNA TGTGCCAGCAGCCAAGTCCAGGCCCTTAACTATGGCTACACCTTC.

This clonotype was seen a handful of times. The chain combines TRBV15 with TRBJ1-1; no definite D call. The length of the CDR3 is 14 residues. Germline V gene data show CDR1 as LNHNV and CDR2 as YYDKDF (reference sequence). Trimming removed 0 bases from V and 1 base from J, with 6 bases in between. In DNA, the CDR3 is TGTGCCACCAGCAGAGATAGATGGAACACTGAAGCTTTCTTT. This gives the protein CATSRDRWNTEAFF.